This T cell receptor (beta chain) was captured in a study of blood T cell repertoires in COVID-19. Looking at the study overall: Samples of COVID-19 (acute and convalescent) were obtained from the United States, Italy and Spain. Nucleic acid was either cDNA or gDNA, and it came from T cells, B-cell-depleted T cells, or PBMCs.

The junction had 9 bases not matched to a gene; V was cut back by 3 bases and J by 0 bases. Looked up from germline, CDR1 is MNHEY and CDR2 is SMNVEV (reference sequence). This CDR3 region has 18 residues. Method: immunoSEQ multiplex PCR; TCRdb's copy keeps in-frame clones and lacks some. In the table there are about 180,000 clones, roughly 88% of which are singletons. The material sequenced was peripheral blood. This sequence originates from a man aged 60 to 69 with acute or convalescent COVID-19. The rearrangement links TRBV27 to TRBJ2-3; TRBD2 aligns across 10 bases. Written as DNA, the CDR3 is TGTGCCAGCAGTTTTTGGTCGGCTAGCGGGGGTAGCACAGATACGCAGTATTTT. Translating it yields CASSFWSASGGSTDTQYF.